Below are 30 T cell receptor beta chains sequenced from a single sample in a study of metastatic and nonmetastatic thyroid tumors. TCRdb re-clonotyped the PCR reads via MiXCR. The sample lists tens of thousands of clones, about 20% seen once, with just over 7.5% in the top ten. Prior to thyroid surgery, none of the patients had received any treatment. Sequencing was performed on blood. Source of these receptors: a female donor with papillary thyroid cancer or a benign thyroid nodule (not recorded which). Some clones in this sample may be carry-over from other donors' samples.

This clone has ten or more counts. The chain uses TRBV11-2 and TRBJ1-2; possibly TRBD1 for D (6 bases). CDR3 length equals 13 residues. Germline CDR1 reads SGHAT; CDR2 reads FQNNGV. V was shortened by 1 base and J by 6 bases, with 9 bases between the two germline ends. The CDR3 bases are TGTGCCAGCAGCTTAGTTAGGGGGGATGGCTACACCTTC. Translated, it gives CASSLVRGDGYTF.

This clone was recorded many times. V is TRBV7-6 and J is TRBJ2-2, with D possibly called TRBD1 or TRBD2 (5 bases each). The CDR3 totals 16 residues. With 5 bases removed from V and 6 bases from J, the gap between germline ends came to 19 bases. CDR1 is SGHVS and CDR2 is FNYEAQ in the germline V gene. CDR3 sequence (DNA): TGTGCCAGCAGCCCGAGAACGACTGGGGACGCCGGGGAGCTGTTTTTT. The encoded protein is CASSPRTTGDAGELFF.

This chain uses TRBV28 with TRBJ2-3, with 7 bases that match TRBD1. Losses at the gene ends were 3 bases for V and 2 bases for J; bases not matched to a gene: 26. CDR1 MDHEN and CDR2 SYDVKM come from the germline V gene. This CDR3 contains 22 residues. The CDR3 region has the DNA TGTGCCAGCAGTTTTATAAGCCCCTCCGGGACAGCGATCTTTTTACTCACAGATACGCAGTATTTT. Translating gives CASSFISPSGTAIFLLTDTQYF.

This clone was seen many times. The rearrangement links TRBV3-1 to TRBJ1-3; D not resolved. V shed 3 bases and J shed 4 bases, with 7 bases lying between them. This CDR3 has 13 amino acids. Per the germline V gene, CDR1 is LGHDT and CDR2 is YNNKEL (reference sequence). This CDR3 reads CASSQEQGNTIYF. The CDR3 coding sequence is TGTGCCAGCAGCCAGGAACAGGGAAACACCATATATTTT.

As for this clone: The conserved phenylalanine or tryptophan normally closing the CDR3 is absent here, so this likely arose from a read error. This rearrangement joins TRBV19 to TRBJ1-5, with D unresolved. This CDR3 contains 12 residues. Germline CDR1 and CDR2: LNHDA and SQIVND (reference sequence). Trimming shortened V by 7 bases and J by 8 bases, and 12 bases separated the two germline ends. CDR3 sequence (DNA): TGTGCCAGTATTAATCAGGATGAGCCCCAGCATGTT. Encoded protein: CASINQDEPQHV.

V gene TRBV6-5 combines with J gene TRBJ2-6; D is possibly TRBD2 (5 bases). This CDR3 is 16 amino acids long. In germline, CDR1 is MNHEY, CDR2 SVGAGI. Trimming stripped 2 bases from V and 7 bases from J, with 15 bases between. DNA of the CDR3: TGTGCCAGCAGTTACAAAGTAGGGAGTGTTGCCAACGTCCTGACTTTC. It specifies CASSYKVGSVANVLTF.

This clone appeared many times. The same CDR3 arises from other DNA sequences in this sample as well. The chain uses TRBV18 and TRBJ2-7; D remains unclear. Trimming took 2 bases from V and 0 from J, leaving 11 bases between them. Germline V CDR1 and CDR2: KGHSH, LQKENI. The CDR3 is 15 residues long. The DNA of the CDR3 is TGTGCCAGCTCACCAACCCTCCTCCCCTCCTACGAGCAGTACTTC. The encoded protein is CASSPTLLPSYEQYF.

This clone was detected ten times or more. The chain couples TRBV11-2 to TRBJ2-2; 11 bases are shared with TRBD2. CDR1 SGHAT and CDR2 FQNNGV come from the germline V gene. With 4 bases clipped from V and 6 bases from J, the junction kept 7 bases outside the gene matches. The CDR3 is 16 residues long. This CDR3 is CASSWDSGGAAGELFF. CDR3 bases: TGTGCCAGCAGCTGGGATAGCGGGGGGGCGGCCGGGGAGCTGTTTTTT.

Many counts were recorded for this clone. The chain couples TRBV20-1 to TRBJ2-1; 8 positions agree with TRBD2. V lost 3 bases to trimming and J lost 2 bases; unmatched junction nucleotides: 9. The CDR3 loop spans 16 amino acids. Germline assignment: CDR1 DFQATT and CDR2 SNEGSKA (reference sequence). The CDR3 nucleotides are TGCAGTGCTAGGGGACTAGACTCTAAAGCCTACAATGAGCAGTTCTTC. It yields the protein CSARGLDSKAYNEQFF.

Ten or more counts support this clone. The chain is built from TRBV28 and TRBJ1-4; D not resolved. From germline, CDR1 is MDHEN and CDR2 SYDVKM. This CDR3 contains 13 residues. Trimming removed 5 bases from V and 7 bases from J, with 11 bases in between. The CDR3 protein is CASSAPSTEKLFF. The DNA of the CDR3 is TGTGCCAGCAGTGCCCCGAGTACTGAAAAACTGTTTTTT.

Ten or more counts support this clone. This chain uses TRBV20-1 with TRBJ2-1; 9 nucleotides align to TRBD2. V lost 1 base, J lost 7 bases, and 5 bases stayed unmatched. This CDR3 region has 14 residues. CDR1 and CDR2 (germline): DFQATT, SNEGSKA (reference sequence). The CDR3 sequence: CSARVASGMNEQFF. The CDR3 nucleotides read TGCAGTGCTAGAGTCGCTAGCGGGATGAATGAGCAGTTCTTC.

This clone was counted ten times or more. The chain links TRBV2 to TRBJ2-5, with 8 bases lining up with TRBD2. Trimming cost V 3 bases and J 5 bases; bases outside gene matches: 5. Germline V lookup: CDR1 SNHLY, CDR2 FYNNEI. This CDR3 spans 14 amino acids. Here the CDR3 reads CASSDGLALETQYF. DNA for the CDR3: TGTGCCAGCAGTGATGGACTAGCTCTTGAGACCCAGTACTTC.

This clone is deemed medium-sized. Here the CDR3 reads CASSYSPEAGHTQYF. For the CDR3, the DNA is TGTGCCAGCAGTTACTCCCCCGAGGCGGGCCATACGCAGTATTTT. V and J are TRBV6-2 or TRBV6-3 and TRBJ2-3, with D possibly matching TRBD2 (5 bases). Trimming pared 0 bases from V and 7 bases from J, leaving 14 bases between. Germline CDR1 is MNHEY and CDR2 is SVGEGT. The CDR3 runs 15 residues.

Many counts were recorded for this clone. The chain has TRBV30 and TRBJ1-4, with D perhaps matching TRBD1 (5 bases). This CDR3 contains 12 residues. Trimming pared 2 bases from V and 13 bases from J, leaving 14 bases between. Germline loops: CDR1 GTSNPN, CDR2 SVGIG (reference sequence). CDR3 region: CAWSYGGTSLFF. The CDR3 DNA reads TGTGCCTGGAGTTATGGGGGGACTTCACTGTTTTTT. Variable domain in full (rest from reference TRBV30 and TRBJ1-4): SQTIHQWPATLVQPVGSPLSLECTVEGTSNPNLYWYRQAAGRGLQLLFYSVGIGQISSEVPQNLSASRPQDRQFILSSKKLLLSDSGFYLCAWSYGGTSLFFGSGTQLSVL.

This clone was recorded at least ten times. The chain is built from TRBV20-1 and TRBJ2-3; D is uncertain. This CDR3 region has 13 residues. Germline CDR1 reads DFQATT; CDR2 reads SNEGSKA (reference sequence). V was pared by 5 bases and J by 1 base, with 10 bases between. CDR3 DNA: TGCAGTGCTCTGCTGGTCCGCACAGATACGCAGTATTTT. Its translation: CSALLVRTDTQYF.

The table lists this clone with many counts. The gene calls are TRBV10-3 and TRBJ1-5; unclear D gene. CDR1 is ENHRY, CDR2 SYGVKD, per germline. The CDR3 spans 14 residues. Trimming shortened V by 2 bases and J by 6 bases, and 11 bases separated the two germline ends. The CDR3 coding sequence is TGTGCCATCAGTGAGGCCGCAAGCGGTCAGCCCCAGCATTTT. This sequence encodes CAISEAASGQPQHF.

This clone showed up many times. This sequence joins TRBV14 and TRBJ2-3, with 10 bases lining up with TRBD2. V was pared by 0 bases and J by 6 bases, with 9 bases of the junction left unmatched. Germline lookup yields CDR1 SGHDN and CDR2 FVKESK. The CDR3 contains 17 residues. CDR3: CASSQDQLAGIRDTQYF. CDR3 sequence (DNA): TGTGCCAGCAGCCAAGATCAACTAGCGGGAATTAGGGATACGCAGTATTTT.

This clone was recorded once. One end of the junction does not line up with germline, which may come from a read error. This chain uses TRBV5-1 with TRBJ2-3, with unresolved D. The CDR3 has 16 amino acids. Germline loops: CDR1 SGHRS, CDR2 YFSETQ. The chain's CDR3 is CASSLAGVGATDTQYF. Written as DNA, the CDR3 is TGCGCCAGTAGCTTGGCCGGTGTGGGCGCGACAGATACGCAGTATTTT.

This clone is medium-sized. The rearrangement links TRBV18 to TRBJ1-5; 9 bases align to TRBD1. With V trimmed by 1 base and J by 6 bases, 4 bases remained unmatched. Germline V CDR1 and CDR2: KGHSH, LQKENI. The CDR3 length is 15 residues. The CDR3, as DNA: TGTGCCAGCTCACCACAACCGGGACAGGGTCAGCCCCAGCATTTT. Protein product: CASSPQPGQGQPQHF.

This chain uses TRBV20-1 with TRBJ2-3; D might be TRBD2 (5 bases). The CDR3 length is 13 residues. Germline CDR1 and CDR2: DFQATT and SNEGSKA (reference sequence). The V and J ends lost 5 bases and 7 bases respectively, with 16 bases between them. CDR3 sequence: CSALNSGTYTQYF. CDR3 sequence (DNA): TGCAGTGCTCTTAACAGCGGTACCTATACGCAGTATTTT.

This clone appeared many times. The V call is TRBV7-8, the J call TRBJ2-7, with TRBD2 as a possible D gene (6 bases). CDR3 length: 16 amino acids. Germline values: CDR1 SGHVS, CDR2 FQNEAQ. The V and J ends lost 5 bases and 5 bases respectively, with 22 bases between them. This chain's CDR3 is CASSPRGGSPQNEQYF. CDR3 nucleotides: TGTGCCAGCAGCCCCCGGGGAGGCTCTCCGCAGAACGAGCAGTACTTC. The complete variable domain, with remaining parts taken from reference TRBV7-8 and TRBJ2-7, reads GAGVSQSPRYKVAKRGQDVALRCDPISGHVSLFWYQQALGQGPEFLTYFQNEAQLDKSGLPSDRFFAERPEGSVSTLKIQRTQQEDSAVYLCASSPRGGSPQNEQYFGPGTRLTVT.

A word on this clone: A read error is possible here, since a much larger clone lies one base away. This sample includes further DNA sequences coding for the same CDR3. The gene calls are TRBV2 and TRBJ2-4; possibly TRBD1 or TRBD2 for D (6 bases each). The germline V gene encodes CDR1 SNHLY and CDR2 FYNNEI. Trimming stripped 6 bases from V and 1 base from J, with 16 bases between. The CDR3 is 16 residues long. The CDR3 nucleotides are TGTGCCAGCAGGAAGGGGGGTGGCAACGCCAAAAACATTCAGTACTTC. Amino acid sequence: CASRKGGGNAKNIQYF. The whole variable domain, filled in from reference TRBV2 and TRBJ2-4, reads EPEVTQTPSHQVTQMGQEVILRCVPISNHLYFYWYRQILGQKVEFLVSFYNNEISEKSEIFDDQFSVERPDGSNFTLKIRSTKLEDSAMYFCASRKGGGNAKNIQYFGAGTRLSVL.

The sample holds many counts of this clone. The chain combines TRBV6-1 with TRBJ2-2, with D unresolved. V lost 10 bases, J lost 2 bases, and 14 bases lay in between. This CDR3 is built from 14 residues. Germline CDR1 is MNHNS and CDR2 is SASEGT. This chain's CDR3 is CATYIATNTGELFF. The CDR3 DNA sequence: TGTGCCACCTACATTGCCACCAACACCGGGGAGCTGTTTTTT.

This clone was counted at least ten times. V usage is TRBV7-9 and J usage is TRBJ1-1; TRBD1 matches 8 bases. In germline, CDR1 is SEHNR, CDR2 FQNEAQ (reference sequence). The CDR3 sequence is 13 residues long. V dropped 4 bases and J dropped 3; count of bases not matched to a gene: 1. The CDR3 region is CASSSQGDTEAFF. The CDR3 DNA follows: TGTGCCAGCAGCTCACAGGGGGACACTGAAGCTTTCTTT.

Within the sample, this clone is medium-sized. The chain uses TRBV6-2 or TRBV6-3 and TRBJ2-7, with 11 bases aligning to TRBD1. CDR1 and CDR2 (germline): MNHEY, SVGEGT. The CDR3 is 16 residues long. With 6 bases clipped from V and 3 bases from J, the junction kept 10 bases outside the gene matches. The CDR3 sequence: CASSFDPGQGGYEQYF. DNA for the CDR3: TGTGCCAGCAGCTTCGATCCGGGACAGGGGGGCTACGAGCAGTACTTC.

A word on this clone: One end of the junction varies from germline; a read error may be responsible. The chain employs TRBV24-1 and TRBJ2-3, with 7 bases identical to TRBD2. The CDR3 runs to 14 residues. Germline V gene sequence: CDR1 KGHDR, CDR2 SFDVKD. DNA for the CDR3: TGTGCCACACCTCTAGCGGCATGCACATATACGCAGTATTTT. It encodes CATPLAACTYTQYF.

The chain joins TRBV4-2 to TRBJ2-2, with 13 bases that match TRBD2. The CDR3 runs to 16 residues. Trimming removed 11 bases from V and 5 bases from J; junction bases left unmatched: 11. Per germline, CDR1 LGHNA and CDR2 YNFKEQ. DNA for the CDR3: TGTGCCCCTCAACATCCGGGACTAGCGGGAACCGGGGAGCTGTTTTTT. Translating gives CAPQHPGLAGTGELFF.

This clone was detected once. Its ends do not fully match the called genes, so a read error is possible. CDR3 sequence (DNA): TGTGCCAACAGCCCGCGGGGGGGCGAGACCCAGTACTTC. Translated: CANSPRGGETQYF. This chain joins TRBV13 and TRBJ2-5; 9 bases fit TRBD2. The CDR3 extends over 13 amino acids. Germline loops: CDR1 PRHDT, CDR2 FYEKMQ (reference sequence).

This clone has a count of ten or more. V is TRBV11-2 and J is TRBJ2-1; no clear D gene. This CDR3 comprises 11 residues. Trimming shortened V by 3 bases and J by 3 bases, and 0 bases separated the two germline ends. The germline CDR1 and CDR2 sequences are SGHAT and FQNNGV. The CDR3 nucleotides are TGTGCCAGCAGCTTCTACAATGAGCAGTTCTTC. Amino acid sequence: CASSFYNEQFF.

This clone came up once. The junction departs from the called germline gene at one end, perhaps through a read error. The rearrangement joins TRBV9 to TRBJ2-1; perhaps TRBD2 as D (5 bases). CDR1 and CDR2 from the germline V gene are SGDLS and YYNGEE. The CDR3 covers 14 residues. The CDR3 DNA sequence: TGTGCCAGCATCGTAGACTCTAGCTCCAATGAGCAGCTCTTC. Translation gives CASIVDSSSNEQLF.